The rows below give T cell receptor beta chains drawn from one sample of a study of alternative splicing in chronic myeloid leukemia remission. Each CDR3 protein gets one entry in TCRdb, which reprocessed the bulk RNA-seq reads and gives no DNA. In the table there are about 150 distinct CDR3 sequences, 95% to 98% of which are singletons. Sequencing used PBMCs or total blood leukocytes (not recorded which), obtained during remission. The receptors were sampled from an adult with chronic myeloid leukemia. The CDR3 runs from the conserved cysteine through the conserved F or W. Each record gives: V gene, clone size, J gene, CDR3 protein. A clone size is listed for some rows: how often the clone was seen (once, few, many), or a class if it is expanded.

>TRBV20-1|.|TRBJ1-3
CSARVGGSGNTIYF
>TRBV7-9|.|TRBJ1-1
CASSPRTGSNTEAFF
>TRBV29-1|once|TRBJ1-6
CSVSGTGGSPLHF
>TRBV4-3|.|TRBJ2-5
CASSQVARPTQETQYF
>TRBV29-1|.|TRBJ2-3
CSVRQGGTDTQYF
>TRBV2|.|TRBJ2-3
CASTQTDTQYF
>TRBV7-2|once|TRBJ2-1
CASSLVLGLGSEQFF
>TRBV29-1|.|TRBJ2-4
CSVRAGVGNIQYF
>TRBV6-4|.|TRBJ2-1
CASSLAGAYNEQFF
>TRBV27|.|TRBJ2-3
CASKGWQNTDTQYF
>TRBV19|.|TRBJ2-3
CASSPLAGFGDTQYF